The 2 T cell receptor beta chains given below trace back to one sample, sequenced in a study of identical twins. TCRdb processed the 5' RACE reads anew with MiXCR; each CDR3 protein has one entry. Among 430,000 or so distinct CDR3 sequences listed, roughly 26% were seen once. The same data also went into a second study, on T cells expressing NK-cell markers.

The specimen was CD4+ T cells sorted from blood. The receptors derive from a woman aged 18-30 years in good health.

The chain carries TRBV7-2 and TRBJ2-7; the D gene is possibly TRBD2 (5 bases). With 4 bases removed from V and 3 bases from J, the gap between germline ends came to 10 bases. This CDR3 is built from 13 residues. Germline assignment: CDR1 SGHTA and CDR2 FQGNSA. CDR3 amino acids: CASSSSGFYEQYF. The DNA of the CDR3 is TGTGCCAGCAGCTCGTCGGGGTTCTACGAGCAGTACTTC.

The chain carries TRBV9 and TRBJ2-2, with 13 bases fitting TRBD2. Unmatched junction bases numbered 4, after V lost 4 bases and J lost 4 bases. The CDR3 is 16 amino acids. From germline, CDR1 is SGDLS and CDR2 YYNGEE. CDR3: CASSSGLAGVTGELFF. The CDR3 nucleotides are TGTGCCAGCAGCTCCGGACTAGCGGGAGTCACCGGGGAGCTGTTTTTT. The full variable domain, its missing parts supplied by reference TRBV9 and TRBJ2-2, is DSGVTQTPKHLITATGQRVTLRCSPRSGDLSVYWYQQSLDQGLQFLIQYYNGEERAKGNILERFSAQQFPDLHSELNLSSLELGDSALYFCASSSGLAGVTGELFFGEGSRLTVL.